Here is one T cell receptor (beta chain) with its context. Its specificity is unknown. The source of the sample is a study of shared clonotypes between healthy human individuals. Study observations and caveats: Deeper or shallower sequencing was expected to change how clonotypes are shared among donors. Only blood samples were collected, and tissue repertoires likely differ.

Input per replicate PCR of unsorted PBMC was about 270 ng DNA, corresponding to 25,000 to 30,000 T cell genomes. TCRdb's table, derived via immunoSEQ multiplex PCR, lists solely in-frame clones and lacks some. The data show about 480,000 clones, less than 85% seen once. V was pared by 0 bases and J by 1 base, with 7 bases between. The CDR3 has 14 residues. Germline CDR1 is LGHNA and CDR2 is YNFKEQ. This chain joins TRBV4-2 and TRBJ2-7; unclear D gene. The sequenced material came from PBMCs. The TCR comes from a woman aged 35 to 49 in good health. Some clones in this sample may be carry-over from other donors' samples. CDR3 sequence reads: CASSQDRASYEQYF. The CDR3 DNA reads TGTGCCAGCAGCCAAGATAGGGCGTCCTACGAGCAGTACTTC.